This T cell receptor beta chain appears in the sequencing data of a study of shared clonotypes between healthy human individuals. Study-wide results and caveats: Shared clonotypes across all four donors exceeded non-shared ones in generation probability. Investigators collected only blood, and repertoires in tissues likely differ.

In this sample, this clone turned up once. What it binds is unknown. The CDR3 has 15 residues. Germline V lookup: CDR1 LNHDA, CDR2 SQIVND (reference sequence). The ends were cut back, 9 bases at V and 3 bases at J, with 20 bases in the middle. As handled by the study authors: Filtering differed for immunoSEQ, which gave only junction sequences without quality scores. Using immunoSEQ multiplex PCR, the repertoire was profiled, and TCRdb retains in-frame clones only, with some absent. From that table come the V and J calls and clone size; the DNA was used to work out D and trimming. The sample has fewer than 850,000 clones; around 96% are singletons. Positively selected for CCR7, the CD45RO-negative cells used as naive CD8 cells excluded terminally differentiated effector memory CD45RA+ cells.

This chain connects TRBV19 to TRBJ1-1, with D maybe TRBD1 (5 bases). The source is a man in his thirties or forties in good health. The specimen was naive CD8+ T cells sorted from blood. DNA for the CDR3: TGTGCCAGCAACCTCGGGGGGAGACGAGACACTGAAGCTTTCTTT. This sequence encodes CASNLGGRRDTEAFF. The full variable domain, rest sourced from reference TRBV19 and TRBJ1-1, is DGGITQSPKYLFRKEGQNVTLSCEQNLNHDAMYWYRQDPGQGLRLIYYSQIVNDFQKGDIAEGYSVSREKKESFPLTVTSAQKNPTAFYLCASNLGGRRDTEAFFGQGTRLTVV.